The source of this T cell receptor (beta chain) is a study of Graves' ophthalmopathy and Graves' hyperthyroidism. A duration under 3 months, NOSPECS ≥4, CAS ≥3 and moderate-to-severe activity characterized the donors with ophthalmopathy. The germline V gene has CDR1 LGHNT and CDR2 FRNRAP. The V gene end was trimmed by 8 bases and the J gene end by 6 bases; junction bases not matched to a gene: 6. The CDR3 extends over 12 amino acids. This clonotype was seen at least ten times. Amplifying from RNA transcripts, the study obtained TCR beta CDR3 regions. Amplification began with first-round RT-PCR using HTBI primers, then second-round multiplex PCR was performed. MiXCR, run by TCRdb on the multiplex PCR reads, gives a single entry per CDR3 protein. The sample consists of a few hundred thousand distinct CDR3 sequences, about 22% of them appearing once.

Sequencing used peripheral blood. The clonotype was recovered from a woman aged 45-60 years with Graves' ophthalmopathy. The chain has TRBV12-5 and TRBJ1-1; 7 bases line up with TRBD1. The DNA for the CDR3 is TGTGCTAGTCCTACAGGGGACCCTGAAGCTTTCTTT. It specifies CASPTGDPEAFF.